These 4 T cell receptor beta chains were sequenced from one sample in a study of cytomegalovirus exposure and HLA in healthy donors. The PCR used 60 Vbeta and 13 Jbeta primers. The repertoire was sequenced with immunoSEQ multiplex PCR; TCRdb's copy has only in-frame clones and lacks some. The sample carries around 150,000 clones, around 79% recorded once. The sequenced sample consisted of PBMCs. These receptors all come from a man aged 40-55 years in good health and CMV-seropositive.

The rearrangement uses TRBV6-1 and TRBJ1-2; D unclear. The V and J ends lost 1 base and 4 bases respectively, with 10 bases between them. This CDR3 is built from 14 residues. Germline loops: CDR1 MNHNS, CDR2 SASEGT. DNA of the CDR3: TGTGCCAGCAGTGAAGGTTCGGCGGTCTATGGCTACACCTTC. This sequence encodes CASSEGSAVYGYTF.

This clone is a singleton in its sample. The chain has TRBV9 and TRBJ2-2, with TRBD2 as a possible D gene (5 bases). Germline assignment: CDR1 SGDLS and CDR2 YYNGEE. With 2 bases removed from V and 5 bases from J, the gap between germline ends came to 13 bases. This CDR3 region has 15 residues. The CDR3 sequence: CASSVRGMGTGELFF. In nucleotides, the CDR3 is TGTGCCAGCAGCGTTCGGGGTATGGGGACCGGGGAGCTGTTTTTT.

This chain's CDR3 is CASSPGVTSLSSYNEQFF. Written as DNA, the CDR3 is TGCGCCAGCAGCCCGGGAGTTACGTCCCTCAGCTCCTACAATGAGCAGTTCTTC. The V and J genes are TRBV5-1 and TRBJ2-1, with D possibly TRBD2 on 6 matching bases. There are 18 residues in the CDR3. Per germline, CDR1 SGHRS and CDR2 YFSETQ. With 4 bases removed from V and 0 bases from J, the gap between germline ends came to 20 bases. The whole variable domain, filled in from reference TRBV5-1 and TRBJ2-1, reads KAGVTQTPRYLIKTRGQQVTLSCSPISGHRSVSWYQQTPGQGLQFLFEYFSETQRNKGNFPGRFSGRQFSNSRSEMNVSTLELGDSALYLCASSPGVTSLSSYNEQFFGPGTRLTVL.

The chain has TRBV10-2 and TRBJ2-5, with 13 nucleotides matching TRBD2. Near its end, the DNA agrees better with TRBJ2-7, so the J call may be wrong. Germline CDR1 WSHSY, CDR2 SAAADI. The CDR3 runs to 13 residues. The CDR3 region has the DNA TGCGCCGCACGGACTAGCGGGAGTTACGAGCAGTACTTC. Amino acids: CAARTSGSYEQYF.